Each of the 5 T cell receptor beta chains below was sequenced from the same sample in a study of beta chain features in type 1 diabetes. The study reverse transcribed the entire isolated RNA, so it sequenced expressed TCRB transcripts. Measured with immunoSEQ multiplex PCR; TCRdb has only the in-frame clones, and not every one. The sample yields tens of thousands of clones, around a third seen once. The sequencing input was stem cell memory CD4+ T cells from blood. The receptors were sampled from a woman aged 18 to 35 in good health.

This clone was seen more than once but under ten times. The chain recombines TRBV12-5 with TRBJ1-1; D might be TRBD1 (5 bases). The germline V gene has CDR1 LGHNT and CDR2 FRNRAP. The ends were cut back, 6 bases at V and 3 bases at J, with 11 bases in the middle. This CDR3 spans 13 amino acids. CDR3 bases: TGTGCTAGTGGAACGACGGGGGACACTGAAGCTTTCTTT. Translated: CASGTTGDTEAFF. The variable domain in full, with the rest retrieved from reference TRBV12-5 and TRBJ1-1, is DARVTQTPRHKVTEMGQEVTMRCQPILGHNTVFWYRQTMMQGLELLAYFRNRAPLDDSGMPKDRFSAEMPDATLATLKIQPSEPRDSAVYFCASGTTGDTEAFFGQGTRLTVV.

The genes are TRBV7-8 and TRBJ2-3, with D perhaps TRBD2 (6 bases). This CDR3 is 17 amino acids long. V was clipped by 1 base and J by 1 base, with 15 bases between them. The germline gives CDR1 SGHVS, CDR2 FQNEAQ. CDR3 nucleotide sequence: TGTGCCAGCAGCTTAGTCGGGCCGGGAGAAGGCACAGATACGCAGTATTTT. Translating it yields CASSLVGPGEGTDTQYF.

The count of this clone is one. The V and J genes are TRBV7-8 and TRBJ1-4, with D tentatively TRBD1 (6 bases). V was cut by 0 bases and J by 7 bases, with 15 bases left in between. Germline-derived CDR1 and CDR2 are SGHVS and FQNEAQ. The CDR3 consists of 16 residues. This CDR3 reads CASSLAAQGPGEKLFF. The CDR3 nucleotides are TGTGCCAGCAGCTTAGCCGCACAGGGCCCCGGTGAAAAACTGTTTTTT.

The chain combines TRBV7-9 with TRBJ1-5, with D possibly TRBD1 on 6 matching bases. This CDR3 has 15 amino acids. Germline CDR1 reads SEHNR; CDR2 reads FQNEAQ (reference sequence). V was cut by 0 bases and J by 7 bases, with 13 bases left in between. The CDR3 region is CASSLALYGQQPQHF. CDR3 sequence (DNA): TGTGCCAGCAGCTTAGCGCTCTACGGACAGCAGCCCCAGCATTTT. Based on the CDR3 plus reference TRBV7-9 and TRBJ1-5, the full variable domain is DTGVSQNPRHKITKRGQNVTFRCDPISEHNRLYWYRQTLGQGPEFLTYFQNEAQLEKSRLLSDRFSAERPKGSFSTLEIQRTEQGDSAMYLCASSLALYGQQPQHFGDGTRLSIL.

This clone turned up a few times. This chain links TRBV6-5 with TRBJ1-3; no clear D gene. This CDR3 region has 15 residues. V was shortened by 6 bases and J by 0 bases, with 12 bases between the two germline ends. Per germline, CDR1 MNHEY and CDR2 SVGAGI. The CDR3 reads CASSPPAGSGNTIYF. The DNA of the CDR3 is TGTGCCAGCAGCCCCCCCGCGGGCTCTGGAAACACCATATATTTT.